This TCR beta chain was observed in a study of T cells in Graves' hyperthyroidism and ophthalmopathy. Study at large: It was at initial diagnosis, before any treatment, that peripheral blood was collected. Notes on the study in general: Blood held most thyroid clonotypes expanded above 0.001 frequency. A model using 13 V-J features told ophthalmopathy apart from stable hyperthyroidism.

With respect to this clonotype: The antigen remains undetermined.

Over 9 ml of fresh peripheral blood supplied the PBMCs. This CDR3 is 14 amino acids long. Germline CDR1 is SGHDN and CDR2 is FVKESK. The V and J ends lost 1 base and 9 bases, in that order; junction bases with no gene match: 2. TCR beta CDR3 regions were amplified from RNA. An initial round of RT-PCR targeting the TCR CDR3 relied on the HTBI primer set. MiXCR was run by TCRdb on the multiplex PCR reads, yielding one entry per CDR3 protein. This sample has about 250,000 distinct CDR3 sequences, with 22% found just once. The sample comprised blood. V usage is TRBV14 and J usage is TRBJ1-6; 8 bases map to TRBD1. The sequence came from a man younger than 45 with Graves' ophthalmopathy. CDR3 nucleotides: TGTGCCAGCAGCCAAGGGACAGGGATTTCACCCCTCCACTTT. Translation gives CASSQGTGISPLHF.